The 11 T cell receptor beta chains reported below all come from one sample, sequenced in a study of T cell responses to AZD1222 COVID-19 vaccine. Only in-frame clones appear in the TCRdb table, and some are missing; sequencing was by immunoSEQ multiplex PCR. The sample includes about 140,000 clones, more than 85% of them seen just once. Sequences were derived from peripheral blood, sampled 28 days after the second AZD1222 dose. The receptors were gathered from an adult who received the AZD1222 COVID-19 vaccine.

J is TRBJ1-6 and V is TRBV6-5, with TRBD1 as a possible D gene (5 bases). The germline V and J ends were trimmed by 5 bases and 7 bases, with 15 bases remaining between them. The CDR3 has 15 amino acids. Germline values: CDR1 MNHEY, CDR2 SVGAGI. CDR3 residues: CASSNRQPLNSPLHF. The CDR3 DNA follows: TGTGCCAGCAGTAACAGACAGCCTCTCAATTCACCCCTCCACTTT.

The V call is TRBV5-4, the J call TRBJ2-3, with D perhaps TRBD1 or TRBD2 (5 bases each). The V gene lost 0 bases and the J gene lost 2 bases, with 13 bases spanning the gap. The CDR3 is 16 residues long. The germline CDR1 and CDR2 sequences are SGHNT and YYREEE (reference sequence). As DNA, the CDR3 is TGTGCCAGCAGCTTGGGGGGGAGTTCCTTCACAGATACGCAGTATTTT. Its translation is CASSLGGSSFTDTQYF.

This chain joins TRBV5-6 and TRBJ2-1; a possible D gene is TRBD2 (5 bases). This CDR3 region has 12 residues. Trimming pared 4 bases from V and 5 bases from J, leaving 7 bases between. Germline-derived CDR1 and CDR2 are SGHDT and YYEEEE. CDR3 in DNA: TGTGCCAGCAGCCGGGGTCACAATGAGCAGTTCTTC. Its translation: CASSRGHNEQFF.

This clone appeared a few times. V usage is TRBV19 and J usage is TRBJ1-1; D is undetermined. Trimming removed 1 base from V and 4 bases from J, with 16 bases in between. The CDR3 consists of 16 residues. Germline V gene lookup returns CDR1 LNHDA and CDR2 SQIVND (reference sequence). CDR3 sequence reads: CASSIGASGRGTEAFF. The CDR3 coding sequence is TGTGCCAGTAGTATAGGCGCTTCGGGTCGGGGCACTGAAGCTTTCTTT.

V usage is TRBV6-2 or TRBV6-3 and J usage is TRBJ1-1; D remains unclear. From germline, CDR1 is MNHEY and CDR2 SVGEGT. V lost 4 bases and J 3 bases, leaving 15 bases between the germline ends. CDR3 size: 15 residues. Written as DNA, the CDR3 is TGTGCCAGCAGTTTTCACTCGGTCACGGACACTGAAGCTTTCTTT. As protein: CASSFHSVTDTEAFF.

The chain links TRBV7-9 to TRBJ2-2; D is perhaps TRBD2 (5 bases). Germline-derived CDR1 and CDR2 are SEHNR and FQNEAQ (reference sequence). The V gene lost 1 base and the J gene lost 1 base, with 7 bases spanning the gap. The CDR3 consists of 15 residues. CDR3 coding DNA: TGTGCCAGCAGCTTAGGGGGAGTGAACACCGGGGAGCTGTTTTTT. It encodes CASSLGGVNTGELFF.

This clone was picked up one time. This chain connects TRBV4-1 to TRBJ1-3; D perhaps matches TRBD1 (5 bases). Between the trimmed V and J ends, which lost 0 bases and 2 bases, there was a span of 8 bases. CDR1 and CDR2 (germline): MGHRA, YSYEKL. This CDR3 spans 15 amino acids. The CDR3: CASSQDWGTGNTIYF. In nucleotides, the CDR3 is TGCGCCAGCAGCCAAGACTGGGGGACTGGAAACACCATATATTTT.

The chain couples TRBV15 to TRBJ2-2; TRBD1 is a possible D gene (6 bases). The ends were cut back, 2 bases at V and 5 bases at J, with 12 bases in the middle. CDR1 and CDR2 (germline): LNHNV, YYDKDF (reference sequence). CDR3 length: 15 residues. This CDR3 is CATSRYVQGTGELFF. DNA of the CDR3: TGTGCCACCAGCAGATACGTACAGGGTACCGGGGAGCTGTTTTTT.

This clone has a single count. The V call is TRBV4-3, the J call TRBJ1-6, with a weak D call TRBD1 (6 bases). Germline V gene data show CDR1 as LGHNA and CDR2 as YSLEER. The CDR3 runs 15 residues. Trimming left V 4 bases short and J 8 bases short, with 15 bases between. CDR3 sequence reads: CASSPSGTTYSPLHF. CDR3 DNA: TGCGCCAGCAGCCCTTCCGGGACAACATATTCACCCCTCCACTTT.

The chain recombines TRBV6-2 or TRBV6-3 with TRBJ1-1; D unclear. Germline CDR1 and CDR2: MNHEY and SVGEGT. CDR3 length: 14 amino acids. V lost 6 bases, J lost 5 bases, and 16 bases lay in between. The CDR3: CASSPIRLNTEAFF. CDR3 nucleotides: TGTGCCAGCAGCCCGATCCGGCTTAATACTGAAGCTTTCTTT.

The chain carries TRBV15 and TRBJ1-3; 11 bases map to TRBD1. The CDR3 totals 14 residues. The germline gives CDR1 LNHNV, CDR2 YYDKDF (reference sequence). V shed 7 bases, J shed 6 bases, and the junction held 5 bases outside the gene matches. The DNA for the CDR3 is TGTGCCACCACCAGGGACAGGGGGGCAAACACCATATATTTT. This encodes CATTRDRGANTIYF.